A selection of T cell receptor beta chains follows, all from one sample in a study of blood T cell repertoires in COVID-19. Here immunoSEQ multiplex PCR was the method, and the copy in TCRdb shows in-frame clones only, minus some. Of 300,000 or so clones in the sample, roughly nine tenths were seen once. Sequencing was carried out using PBMCs or T cells enriched from blood (not recorded which). These TCRs come from a man in his 60s who had recovered from COVID-19. Each CDR3 is given with its conserved first and last residue. A D gene is named only where the DNA matches it firmly. Some rows have no size entry. The others give once, few or many, or a class for an expanded clone.

abundance	d_gene	v_gene	j_gene	len	CDR3aa	CDR3nt
few	NA	TRBV2	TRBJ2-3	14	CASSAGGAMDTQYF	TGTGCCAGCAGCGCTGGAGGGGCAATGGATACGCAGTATTTT
once	TRBD1	TRBV3-1/TRBV3-2	TRBJ1-1	14	CASSQVRGESEAFF	TGTGCCAGCAGCCAAGTCAGGGGGGAATCTGAAGCTTTCTTT
NA	NA	TRBV7-3	TRBJ1-1	13	CASSSSGGAEAFF	TGTGCCAGCAGCTCGAGCGGGGGGGCTGAAGCTTTCTTT
NA	TRBD1	TRBV27	TRBJ1-3	15	CASSSGTGFGNTIYF	TGTGCCAGCAGCTCCGGGACAGGGTTTGGAAACACCATATATTTT
NA	NA	TRBV11-2	TRBJ2-3	12	CASSLGQTTQYF	TGTGCCAGCAGCCTCGGACAGACCACGCAGTATTTT
NA	TRBD2	TRBV9	TRBJ2-5	15	CASSVGLAGEETQYF	TGTGCCAGCAGCGTCGGACTAGCGGGGGAAGAGACCCAGTACTTC
NA	NA	TRBV9	TRBJ2-7	15	CASSVDPGLDDEQYF	TGTGCCAGCAGCGTGGACCCGGGACTGGACGACGAGCAGTACTTC
NA	NA	TRBV11-3	TRBJ1-2	13	CASSSRQDYGYTF	TGTGCCAGCAGCTCTCGACAGGACTATGGCTACACCTTC
NA	NA	TRBV7-7	TRBJ1-5	16	CASSLGVAGDNQPQHF	TGTGCTAGCAGCTTAGGAGTAGCCGGGGACAATCAGCCCCAGCATTTT
NA	TRBD2	TRBV6-2/TRBV6-3	TRBJ2-2	19	CASSYRTSGGPMNTGELFF	TGTGCCAGCAGTTACCGGACTAGCGGGGGCCCAATGAACACCGGGGAGCTGTTTTTT
NA	TRBD2	TRBV5-3	TRBJ2-5	18	CARSAGTSGGERRETQYF	TGTGCCAGAAGCGCCGGGACTAGCGGGGGGGAAAGGCGAGAGACCCAGTACTTC
NA	NA	TRBV5-4	TRBJ2-7	13	CASSLAQTYEQYF	TGTGCCAGCAGCTTGGCGCAGACTTACGAGCAGTACTTC
NA	NA	TRBV18	TRBJ1-1	13	CASSLSVVELAFF	TGTGCCAGCTCACTCTCGGTTGTTGAATTGGCTTTCTTT
NA	NA	TRBV7-9	TRBJ1-1	15	CASRQYRVFDTEAFF	TGTGCCAGCAGGCAATACAGGGTTTTTGACACTGAAGCTTTCTTT
NA	NA	TRBV11-2	TRBJ1-6	14	CASSLEGAVSPLHF	TGTGCCAGCAGCTTAGAAGGGGCAGTTTCACCCCTCCACTTT
NA	NA	TRBV19	TRBJ1-3	16	CATIGDRFYSGNTIYF	TGTGCCACTATTGGAGACAGGTTCTACTCTGGAAACACCATATATTTT
NA	NA	TRBV3-1/TRBV3-2	TRBJ2-1	17	CASSQDRTQGWANEQFF	TGTGCCAGCAGCCAAGATCGAACGCAGGGTTGGGCCAATGAGCAGTTCTTC
NA	TRBD1	TRBV7-9	TRBJ1-2	16	CASSPEGAGKVYGYTF	TGTGCCAGCAGCCCAGAGGGGGCGGGGAAAGTTTATGGCTACACCTTC
few	NA	TRBV19	TRBJ1-1	19	CASIKASRGQPLTNTEAFF	TGTGCCAGTATCAAGGCTTCAAGAGGACAGCCTCTAACTAACACTGAAGCTTTCTTT
NA	NA	TRBV5-6	TRBJ1-1	16	CASSLASGTTNTEAFF	TGTGCCAGCAGCTTGGCCTCCGGGACAACCAACACTGAAGCTTTCTTT
NA	NA	TRBV18	TRBJ1-1	13	CASSPGQNTEAFF	TGTGCCAGCTCCCCGGGTCAGAACACTGAAGCTTTCTTT
NA	NA	TRBV4-1	TRBJ2-7	13	CASSPRDTYEQYF	TGCGCCAGCAGCCCCCGGGACACCTACGAGCAGTACTTC
NA	NA	TRBV4-3	TRBJ1-5	14	CASSQERGNQPQHF	TGCGCCAGCAGCCAAGAGAGGGGCAATCAGCCCCAGCATTTT
NA	TRBD1	TRBV5-1	TRBJ1-6	15	CASSLEGQGRSPLHF	TGCGCCAGCAGCCTCGAGGGACAGGGGCGTTCACCCCTCCACTTT
once	TRBD1	TRBV15	TRBJ1-1	13	CATSGTGYAEAFF	TGTGCCACCAGCGGGACAGGGTACGCTGAAGCTTTCTTT
NA	NA	TRBV15	TRBJ1-5	14	CATSRDPGNQPQHF	TGTGCCACCAGCAGAGACCCAGGCAATCAGCCCCAGCATTTT
NA	TRBD2	TRBV14	TRBJ2-5	15	CASSPPGTSVETQYF	TGTGCCAGCAGCCCACCCGGGACTAGCGTGGAGACCCAGTACTTC
once	TRBD1	TRBV4-1	TRBJ2-3	16	CASSQVRTGGPDTQYF	TGCGCCAGCAGCCAAGTGCGGACAGGGGGCCCAGATACGCAGTATTTT
NA	NA	TRBV4-2	TRBJ1-3	17	CASSQDWNSRSGNTIYF	TGTGCCAGCAGCCAAGACTGGAACAGTCGGTCTGGAAACACCATATATTTT
NA	NA	TRBV29-1	TRBJ1-1	11	CSAQKNTEAFF	TGCAGCGCCCAAAAGAACACTGAAGCTTTCTTT
NA	NA	TRBV29-1	TRBJ2-5	13	CSVGTSAGETQYF	TGCAGCGTTGGCACCAGCGCGGGGGAGACCCAGTACTTC
NA	TRBD1	TRBV11-3	TRBJ2-1	14	CASSLDRGLSEQFF	TGTGCCAGCAGCTTGGACAGGGGTTTGAGTGAGCAGTTCTTC